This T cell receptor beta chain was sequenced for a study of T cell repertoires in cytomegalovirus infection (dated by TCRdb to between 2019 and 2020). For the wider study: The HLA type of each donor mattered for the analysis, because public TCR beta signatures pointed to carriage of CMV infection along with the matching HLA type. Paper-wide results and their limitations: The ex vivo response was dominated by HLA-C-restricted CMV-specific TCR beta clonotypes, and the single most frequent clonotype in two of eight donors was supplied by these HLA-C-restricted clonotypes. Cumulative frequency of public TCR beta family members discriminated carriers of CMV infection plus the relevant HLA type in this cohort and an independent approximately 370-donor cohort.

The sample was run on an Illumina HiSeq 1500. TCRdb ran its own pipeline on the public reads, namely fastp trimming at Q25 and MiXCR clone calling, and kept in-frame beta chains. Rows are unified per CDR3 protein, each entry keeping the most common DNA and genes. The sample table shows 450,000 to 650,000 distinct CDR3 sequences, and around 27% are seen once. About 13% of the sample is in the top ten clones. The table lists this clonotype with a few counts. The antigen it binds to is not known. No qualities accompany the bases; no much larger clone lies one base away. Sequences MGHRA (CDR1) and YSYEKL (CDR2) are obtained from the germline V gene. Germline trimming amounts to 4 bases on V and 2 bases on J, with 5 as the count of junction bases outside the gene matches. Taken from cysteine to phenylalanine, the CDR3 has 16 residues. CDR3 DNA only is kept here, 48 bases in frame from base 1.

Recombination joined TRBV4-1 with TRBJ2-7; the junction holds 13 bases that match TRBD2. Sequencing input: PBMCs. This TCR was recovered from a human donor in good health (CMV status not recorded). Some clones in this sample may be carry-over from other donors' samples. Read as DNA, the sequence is TGCGCCAGCAGCCTTAGACTAGCGGGAGGAACCTACGAGCAGTACTTC. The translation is CASSLRLAGGTYEQYF.